This entry lists 13 T cell receptor beta chains sequenced from one sample in a study of blood T cell repertoires in COVID-19. Repertoires were generated with immunoSEQ multiplex PCR, while TCRdb's copy carries only in-frame clones and drops some. The sample has roughly 260,000 clones; about four fifths are singletons. Sequenced input: peripheral blood. The receptors were sampled from a woman aged 70 to 79 with acute or convalescent COVID-19.

V usage is TRBV7-2 and J usage is TRBJ2-3, with D maybe TRBD1 (6 bases). Looked up from germline, CDR1 is SGHTA and CDR2 is FQGNSA. V was cut by 8 bases and J by 0 bases, with 21 bases left in between. The CDR3 loop spans 17 amino acids. DNA of the CDR3: TGTGCCAGCGAGCCAAGAGGGGGACCTACTAGCACAGATACGCAGTATTTT. Translation gives CASEPRGGPTSTDTQYF. Supplemented by reference TRBV7-2 and TRBJ2-3, the full variable domain reads GAGVSQSPSNKVTEKGKDVELRCDPISGHTALYWYRQSLGQGLEFLIYFQGNSAPDKSGLPSDRFSAERTGGSVSTLTIQRTQQEDSAVYLCASEPRGGPTSTDTQYFGPGTRLTVL.

V is TRBV7-2 and J is TRBJ2-1; 10 nucleotides line up with TRBD2. Trimming at V came to 5 bases and at J to 5 bases, leaving 6 bases not matched to a gene. From germline, CDR1 is SGHTA and CDR2 FQGNSA. CDR3 length: 15 amino acids. The CDR3 region is CASSHRTSGNNEQFF. The CDR3 DNA reads TGTGCCAGCAGCCACCGGACTAGCGGAAACAATGAGCAGTTCTTC.

The V and J genes are TRBV28 and TRBJ1-2; possible D gene TRBD1, 6 bases. Deletions cut 5 bases from V and 4 bases from J, with 14 bases between. The CDR3 is 14 amino acids. CDR1 MDHEN and CDR2 SYDVKM come from the germline V gene. The CDR3 nucleotides read TGTGCCAGCAGTGCGGGGGCCACTTCCTATGGCTACACCTTC. This codes for CASSAGATSYGYTF.

This rearrangement joins TRBV25-1 to TRBJ1-1, with TRBD1 matching over 9 bases. After removal of 2 bases from V and 11 bases from J, the junction contained 3 bases not matched to a gene. The CDR3 spans 12 residues. Germline V gene lookup returns CDR1 MGHDK and CDR2 SYGVNS. CDR3 bases: TGTGCCAGCAGTGAAGGGACAGGGTTGGCTTTCTTT. Its translation: CASSEGTGLAFF.

This chain links TRBV28 with TRBJ2-1; 7 positions agree with TRBD2. Germline V lookup: CDR1 MDHEN, CDR2 SYDVKM. J gave up 1 base and V 3 bases, and 9 bases lay outside the gene matches. This CDR3 is 17 amino acids long. CDR3 coding DNA: TGTGCCAGCAGTTTCGTAGCGGGCCTAAGTTCCTACAATGAGCAGTTCTTC. Amino acid sequence: CASSFVAGLSSYNEQFF.

This clone was counted only a few times. V usage is TRBV7-2 and J usage is TRBJ1-3, with D possibly matching TRBD1 (6 bases). CDR3 size: 15 residues. Germline loops: CDR1 SGHTA, CDR2 FQGNSA. The V end lost 2 bases, the J end lost 0 bases, and 8 bases lay between the germline ends. As DNA, the CDR3 is TGTGCCAGCAGCTTACAGGGGCGCTCTGGAAACACCATATATTTT. Amino acid sequence: CASSLQGRSGNTIYF.

This clone was detected a few times. This chain uses TRBV4-3 with TRBJ2-3, with 9 bases lining up with TRBD1. V dropped 4 bases and J dropped 9; count of bases not matched to a gene: 8. The germline CDR1 and CDR2 sequences are LGHNA and YSLEER. The CDR3 contains 14 residues. CDR3 region: CASSPDNTGGTQYF. CDR3 nucleotides: TGCGCCAGCAGCCCCGATAACACAGGGGGCACGCAGTATTTT.

This clone occurred once. The chain uses TRBV10-3 and TRBJ1-1; 8 nucleotides align to TRBD1. After removal of 6 bases from V and 3 bases from J, the junction contained 9 bases not matched to a gene. The germline V gene has CDR1 ENHRY and CDR2 SYGVKD. There are 15 residues in the CDR3. CDR3 nucleotide sequence: TGTGCCATCAGAGACAGGGGCAAGGAGGACACTGAAGCTTTCTTT. It codes for CAIRDRGKEDTEAFF.

The chain recombines TRBV6-5 with TRBJ2-6, with no clear D. This CDR3 is built from 13 residues. V gave up 10 bases and J gave up 0 bases, with 7 bases separating them. Germline CDR1 and CDR2: MNHEY and SVGAGI. The CDR3 DNA sequence: TGTGCCACCGCGAGCTCTGGGGCCAACGTCCTGACTTTC. It encodes CATASSGANVLTF.

The chain combines TRBV7-9 with TRBJ2-2, with TRBD2 matching over 7 bases. CDR1 and CDR2 from the germline V gene are SEHNR and FQNEAQ (reference sequence). The CDR3 has 16 amino acids. The junction had 7 bases not matched to a gene; V was cut back by 2 bases and J by 4 bases. The CDR3 loop is CASSLSGGLGTGELFF. CDR3 sequence (DNA): TGTGCCAGCAGCTTATCTGGCGGACTAGGCACCGGGGAGCTGTTTTTT.

This chain links TRBV24-1 with TRBJ2-5; TRBD1 matches 7 bases. Trimming removed 4 bases from V and 5 bases from J; junction bases left unmatched: 9. The CDR3 totals 15 residues. Per the germline V gene, CDR1 is KGHDR and CDR2 is SFDVKD. The CDR3 region has the DNA TGTGCCACCAGTGACCCCACAGGGGTTAAGGAGACCCAGTACTTC. This translates into CATSDPTGVKETQYF.

The rearrangement links TRBV6-5 to TRBJ1-4; a possible D gene is TRBD1 (6 bases). The CDR3 is 12 amino acids. The germline V gene encodes CDR1 MNHEY and CDR2 SVGAGI. Trimming took 2 bases from V and 8 from J, leaving 6 bases between them. The CDR3 sequence: CASSYDREKLFF. The CDR3 DNA sequence: TGTGCCAGCAGTTACGACAGGGAAAAACTGTTTTTT.

The CDR3 here is CASSLDPYGQREQFF. CDR3 nucleotide sequence: TGTGCCAGCAGCTTAGATCCCTACGGACAGCGGGAGCAGTTCTTC. This sequence joins TRBV11-2 and TRBJ2-1; D possibly corresponds to TRBD1 (6 bases). The CDR3 loop spans 15 amino acids. Trimming shortened V by 0 bases and J by 10 bases, and 16 bases separated the two germline ends. Germline V lookup: CDR1 SGHAT, CDR2 FQNNGV.